The rows below give T cell receptor beta chains drawn from one sample of a study of blood T cell repertoires in COVID-19. Sequenced by immunoSEQ multiplex PCR; TCRdb stores in-frame clones only, minus some. Among about 150,000 clones listed, 88% were seen once. Sample: peripheral blood. These TCRs come from a man over 45 who had recovered from COVID-19. The CDR3 runs from the conserved cysteine through the conserved F or W. The size of a clone is reported for some rows only, either as once, few or many, or as a class for expanded clones.

V gene | clone size | CDR3 protein
TRBV25-1 | NA | CASSGSGTFSNQPQHF
TRBV5-4 | NA | CASSLPGGAASEAFF
TRBV27 | NA | CASSFRDRASGANVLTF
TRBV2 | once | CASNTRGTVNSPLHF
TRBV19 | NA | CASTRRGGSGADEQFF
TRBV6-5 | NA | CASRAGTGGGYTF
TRBV9 | few | CASSPPIAGSNTGELFF
TRBV7-9 | NA | CASSLPDRSLEKLFF
TRBV4-1 | once | CASSPEGGEKLFF
TRBV7-6 | NA | CASSLGQGAGNTIYF
TRBV5-1 | NA | CASSPGTGAYEQYF
TRBV7-2 | NA | CASSLLAGGLGTGELFF
TRBV7-8 | NA | CASSLDGLGEQYF
TRBV7-2 | NA | CASSLVPTGYEQFF
TRBV5-1 | NA | CASNPIVGGNTGELFF
TRBV2 | NA | CASEGAGELFF
TRBV7-8 | NA | CASSSYVSYEQYF
TRBV21-1 | NA | CASSKKEGGTGPLYQPQHF
TRBV12-3/TRBV12-4 | NA | CASSFPGGTEAFF
TRBV6-2/TRBV6-3 | NA | CASSYSQLSGANVLTF
TRBV19 | NA | CASSINVMNTEAFF
TRBV6-5 | NA | CASSPDRSGTGELFF
TRBV5-1 | NA | CASSLAGQDYGYTF
TRBV6-6 | NA | CASRSGTGIPYEQYF
TRBV19 | few | CASSIGSGTLTGELFF
TRBV29-1 | NA | CSVVLAGGYEQFF
TRBV5-4 | NA | CASSLPGQVETQYF
TRBV15 | NA | CATSLSREVYNEQFF
TRBV10-2 | NA | CASSATNNEQFF
TRBV10-3 | once | CAISEAEPSQPQHF
TRBV6-5 | NA | CASSYSGQGSGGYTF
TRBV11-2 | NA | CASSGTVLFF
TRBV28 | NA | CASSLFSGGRDTQYF
TRBV19 | NA | CASSPGLVETQYF
TRBV4-1 | NA | CASSQEGQGVAGELFF
TRBV7-2 | NA | CASSLGRGIVEQYF
TRBV29-1 | once | CSVRTGSINEQFF
TRBV27 | NA | CASSLYFGTGGTDTQYF
TRBV7-9 | NA | CASSLGDSYKHF
TRBV5-1 | NA | CASSLEGDGNQPQHF
TRBV7-2 | NA | CASSLESRTYNEQFF
TRBV27 | NA | CASWGGGSTEAFF
TRBV5-1 | NA | CASSPGTGTYEQYF
TRBV21-1 | NA | CASSKDGTPTETQYF
TRBV3-1/TRBV3-2 | NA | CASSLTGLGAFF
TRBV6-6 | NA | CASSRGTRNYGYTF
TRBV19 | NA | CASSILGQSLESDQPQHF
TRBV5-1 | NA | CASSFGRRQETQYF
TRBV13 | NA | CASSFSPMPLHF
TRBV6-5 | NA | CASKEQGLVRTEAFF